The rows below give T cell receptor beta chains drawn from one sample of a study of blood T cell repertoires in COVID-19. Produced via immunoSEQ multiplex PCR; TCRdb's table is partial and in-frame only. The table lists about 400,000 clones, around 90% of them singletons. The source material was PBMCs or T cells enriched from blood (not recorded which). These receptors were collected from a woman in her 40s with acute COVID-19. CDR3s include the opening cysteine and the closing phenylalanine or tryptophan. D genes are given only for firm matches. Size is stated for part of the rows, as once, few or many counts, or as a class when the clone is expanded.

V	length	D	size	J	DNA	CDR3
TRBV19	16	NA	NA	TRBJ2-6	TGTGCCAGTAGTGCCCGGACAGTATCTGGGGCCAACGTCCTGACTTTC	CASSARTVSGANVLTF
TRBV6-5	14	NA	NA	TRBJ1-6	TGTGCCAGCAGTTACGGGCCGTATAATTCACCCCTCCACTTT	CASSYGPYNSPLHF
TRBV3-1/TRBV3-2	16	TRBD2	NA	TRBJ2-5	TGTGCCAGCAGCCCTAGTTATAGCGGGGGTCAAGAGACCCAGTACTTC	CASSPSYSGGQETQYF
TRBV27	13	NA	NA	TRBJ1-1	TGTGCCAGCAGTTTGCACACGAGGACTGAAGCTTTCTTT	CASSLHTRTEAFF
TRBV5-4	17	TRBD2	few	TRBJ2-2	TGTGCCAGCAGCGGAGGAAAGCGGGGGGGCCGAACCGGGGAGCTGTTTTTT	CASSGGKRGGRTGELFF
TRBV6-5	12	NA	NA	TRBJ2-2	TGTGCCAGCAGAGACTTTACCGGGGAGCTGTTTTTT	CASRDFTGELFF
TRBV6-6	13	NA	NA	TRBJ1-5	TGTGCCAGCAGTTACGGACAAGATCAGCCCCAGCATTTT	CASSYGQDQPQHF
TRBV29-1	13	NA	NA	TRBJ2-3	TGCAGCGCGAGAGGATCACGCACAGATACGCAGTATTTT	CSARGSRTDTQYF
TRBV6-5	15	TRBD1	NA	TRBJ1-2	TGTGCCAGCAGTACCGGGACAGGGGGCGCAGGTGGCTACACCTTC	CASSTGTGGAGGYTF
TRBV6-6	15	TRBD1	NA	TRBJ1-1	TGTGCCAGCAGTCCAGGGGGTACGGGGAACACTGAAGCTTTCTTT	CASSPGGTGNTEAFF
TRBV18	13	NA	NA	TRBJ2-2	TGTGCCAGCTCACGTACGAACACCGGGGAGCTGTTTTTT	CASSRTNTGELFF
TRBV7-8	15	TRBD2	NA	TRBJ2-1	TGTGCCAGCAGCGAAGCTAGCGGGGGCAACAATGAGCAGTTCTTC	CASSEASGGNNEQFF
TRBV5-1	14	NA	NA	TRBJ1-3	TGCGCCAGTAGGGAGGGGTCGTCTGGAAACACCATATATTTT	CASREGSSGNTIYF
TRBV18	15	NA	NA	TRBJ2-6	TGTGCCAGCTCACCCGCCCCCCAGGGGGCCAACGTCCTGACTTTC	CASSPAPQGANVLTF
TRBV7-2	15	TRBD2	NA	TRBJ2-1	TGTGCCAGCAGCGCAACTAGCGGGGGTTACAATGAGCAGTTCTTC	CASSATSGGYNEQFF
TRBV19	14	NA	NA	TRBJ1-5	TGTGCCAGTAGTACAGGTCAGGGTCGCCAGCCCCAGCATTTT	CASSTGQGRQPQHF
TRBV4-1	15	TRBD1	NA	TRBJ2-7	TGCGCCAGCAGCCAAGCCGGGACAGGGAGCTACGAGCAGTACTTC	CASSQAGTGSYEQYF
TRBV3-1/TRBV3-2	15	TRBD2	NA	TRBJ2-5	TGTGCCAGCAGCCTAATGCGGGGGGTCCAAGAGACCCAGTACTTC	CASSLMRGVQETQYF
TRBV25-1	13	NA	NA	TRBJ2-3	TGTGCCAGCAGGCCGGGGGGCACAGATACGCAGTATTTT	CASRPGGTDTQYF
TRBV2	16	TRBD1	once	TRBJ2-2	TGTGCCAGCAGTCGGACCGGGACAGGGACCACCGGGGAGCTGTTTTTT	CASSRTGTGTTGELFF
TRBV6-5	15	NA	NA	TRBJ1-6	TGTGCCAGCAGACGGGTAGGGGAACATAATTCACCCCTCCACTTT	CASRRVGEHNSPLHF
TRBV9	15	NA	NA	TRBJ1-2	TGTGCCAGCAGCGTGGGCACAGGGAACCACTATGGCTACACCTTC	CASSVGTGNHYGYTF
TRBV7-9	14	NA	NA	TRBJ2-2	TGTGCCAGCAGCAACGGACAGAACACCGGGGAGCTGTTTTTT	CASSNGQNTGELFF
TRBV28	15	NA	NA	TRBJ1-1	TGTGCCAGCAGTCCGAGCTCCGCGGACAGCTCTGCCGCTTTCTTT	CASSPSSADSSAAFF
TRBV19	15	NA	NA	TRBJ2-2	TGTGCCAGTAGCCGACAGCCGACGAACACCGGGGAGCTGTTTTTT	CASSRQPTNTGELFF
TRBV5-1	18	NA	NA	TRBJ1-2	NA	CASSVGPGQGLANYGYTF
TRBV7-2	16	TRBD1	NA	TRBJ1-4	TGTGCCAGCAGCCCAGGGACAGGGACAACTAATGAAAAACTGTTTTTT	CASSPGTGTTNEKLFF
TRBV2	15	NA	NA	TRBJ2-7	TGTGCCAGCAGACGAGACAGGAATATAAAGTACGAGCAGTACTTC	CASRRDRNIKYEQYF
TRBV4-1	13	NA	NA	TRBJ2-1	TGCGCCAGCAGCCAAGTCTTCGGAGATGAGCAGTTCTTC	CASSQVFGDEQFF
TRBV20-1	12	TRBD1	NA	TRBJ1-1	TGCAGTGCTAGTCAGGGGGTCCTTGAAGCTTTCTTT	CSASQGVLEAFF
TRBV20-1	13	NA	NA	TRBJ2-3	TGCAGTGCTAGTGTCCCAGCGGCAGATACGCAGTATTTT	CSASVPAADTQYF
TRBV3-1/TRBV3-2	18	TRBD2	NA	TRBJ2-1	TGTGCCAGCAGCCGGGGACTAGCGGGAGCGAGCTCCTACAATGAGCAGTTCTTC	CASSRGLAGASSYNEQFF
TRBV5-1	15	NA	NA	TRBJ2-2	TGCGCCAGCAGCCCGGACTTCCCTGGCACCGGGGAGCTGTTTTTT	CASSPDFPGTGELFF
TRBV9	14	NA	NA	TRBJ1-1	TGTGCCAGCAGCGTAGCAGCGGACTACACTGAAGCTTTCTTT	CASSVAADYTEAFF
TRBV3-1/TRBV3-2	14	NA	NA	TRBJ2-7	TGTGCCAGCAGCCAAGTGTTTTATTCGGGGGAGCAGTACTTC	CASSQVFYSGEQYF
TRBV5-1	14	NA	NA	TRBJ2-2	TGCGCCAGCAGCGGCAACACGAACACCGGGGAGCTGTTTTTT	CASSGNTNTGELFF
TRBV3-1/TRBV3-2	16	NA	NA	TRBJ1-3	TGTGCCAGCAGCCACCCCTACAGGGAATTCGAAAACACCATATATTTT	CASSHPYREFENTIYF
TRBV10-3	14	TRBD1	once	TRBJ2-7	TGTGCCATCAGTCCCGGGACAGGTACCTACGAGCAGTACTTC	CAISPGTGTYEQYF
TRBV19	14	NA	once	TRBJ1-1	TGTGCCAGTAGTAATGGGCAGGGGTATTCAGGAGCTTTCTTT	CASSNGQGYSGAFF
TRBV3-1/TRBV3-2	11	TRBD1	NA	TRBJ1-1	TGTGCCAGCAGCGAGGGACAGGCTACTTTCTTT	CASSEGQATFF
TRBV7-9	16	TRBD1	NA	TRBJ2-7	TGTGCCAGCAGCTCCCCCGACAGGGATGTTTCCTACGAGCAGTACTTC	CASSSPDRDVSYEQYF
TRBV7-9	14	TRBD1	NA	TRBJ1-6	TGTGCCAGCAGCCAAGGGACAGCTGGGTCACCCCTCCACTTT	CASSQGTAGSPLHF
TRBV4-2	14	TRBD1	NA	TRBJ1-2	TGTGCCAGCAGCCAAGGGGACAGGGTTCATGGCTACACCTTC	CASSQGDRVHGYTF
TRBV11-2	15	TRBD1	NA	TRBJ2-7	TGTGCCAGCAGTTTCAGCGGGACAGGGAACGACGAGCAGTACTTC	CASSFSGTGNDEQYF
TRBV3-1/TRBV3-2	15	TRBD1	few	TRBJ2-5	TGTGCCAGCAGCCGCGGGACAGGGATGGAAGAGACCCAGTACTTC	CASSRGTGMEETQYF
TRBV5-1	15	NA	NA	TRBJ1-5	TGCGCCAGCAGCTTGGGGGATACAGGGAATCAGCCCCAGCATTTT	CASSLGDTGNQPQHF
TRBV5-4	15	NA	NA	TRBJ2-7	TGTGCCAGCAGCCTGGGACGGGGTATGCCCTACGAGCAGTACTTC	CASSLGRGMPYEQYF
TRBV3-1/TRBV3-2	13	NA	NA	TRBJ1-2	TGTGCCAGCAGCCAAAACTTTCCGTATGGCTACACCTTC	CASSQNFPYGYTF
TRBV6-5	12	NA	NA	TRBJ1-2	TGTGCCAGCAGCCCCGGGGGGGGCGGGGACACCTTC	CASSPGGGGDTF
TRBV10-3	11	NA	NA	TRBJ1-2	TGTGCCATCAGTGAGAGCATCGACTACACCTTC	CAISESIDYTF
TRBV3-1/TRBV3-2	15	NA	NA	TRBJ1-2	TGTGCCAGCAGCCGCGACACCAGTGACGGCTATGGCTACACCTTC	CASSRDTSDGYGYTF
TRBV19	17	TRBD2	few	TRBJ2-5	TGTGCCAGTAGTCGCGGACCTAGCGGGGGGCGTACAGAGACCCAGTACTTC	CASSRGPSGGRTETQYF
TRBV10-3	12	TRBD1	NA	TRBJ1-2	TGTGCCATCAGTGGGGACAGCTATGGCTACACCTTC	CAISGDSYGYTF